This T cell receptor beta chain was documented in a study of blood T cell repertoires in COVID-19. Study-level information: Both acute and convalescent COVID-19 samples were obtained from the United States, Italy and Spain. Nucleic acid was either cDNA or gDNA, and it came from T cells, B-cell-depleted T cells, or PBMCs.

Study processing details: The assay estimated nucleated cells by amplifying reference gene primers. Sequencing was performed with immunoSEQ multiplex PCR; in TCRdb, only in-frame clones are kept and a portion is missing. That table gives V, J and clone size, and the DNA gave D and trimming. The sample includes roughly 240,000 clones, 75% to 90% seen only once; the top ten take more than 2.5%. CDR3 length: 19 residues. The gene calls are TRBV21-1 and TRBJ2-2; TRBD1, the table's D call, was not compared with the DNA. TRBV21-1 is a documented pseudogene. The material sequenced was peripheral blood. The TCR originated in a woman aged 30 to 39 who had recovered from COVID-19. CDR3 in amino acids: CASRTKGAKLTGDTGELFF. The CDR3 DNA reads as TGTGCCAGCAGGACGAAGGGTGCAAAGTTGACAGGAGACACCGGGGAGCTGTTTTTT.